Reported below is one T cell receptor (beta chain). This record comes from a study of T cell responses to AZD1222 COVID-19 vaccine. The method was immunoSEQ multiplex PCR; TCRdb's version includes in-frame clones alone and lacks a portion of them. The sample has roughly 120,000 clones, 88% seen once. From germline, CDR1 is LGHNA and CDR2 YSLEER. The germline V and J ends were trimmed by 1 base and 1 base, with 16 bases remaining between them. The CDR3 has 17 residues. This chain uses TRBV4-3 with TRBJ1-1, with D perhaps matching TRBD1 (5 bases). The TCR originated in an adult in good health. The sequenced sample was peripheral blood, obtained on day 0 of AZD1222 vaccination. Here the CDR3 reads CASSQGSGGSKNTEAFF. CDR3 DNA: TGCGCCAGCAGCCAAGGGAGTGGGGGGAGTAAGAACACTGAAGCTTTCTTT.